This T cell receptor beta chain emerged from a study of blood T cell repertoires in COVID-19. The wider study: Spain, Italy and the United States supplied samples that represented acute and convalescent COVID-19. From T cells, B-cell-depleted T cells, or PBMCs came the material, which was cDNA or gDNA.

This CDR3 comprises 13 residues. V lost 6 bases and J lost 9, with 15 bases in between. CDR1 is SNHLY, CDR2 FYNNEI, per germline. In the original workflow: From reference gene primer amplification, estimates of nucleated cell counts were derived. Data came from immunoSEQ multiplex PCR; TCRdb stores just in-frame clones and leaves some out. The D gene and trimming were derived from the DNA, and the V and J assignments and clone size from that table. The sample has about 180,000 clones; more than 70% are singletons. This clonotype originated in a woman younger than 45 with acute or convalescent COVID-19. Sequenced sample: peripheral blood. The chain combines TRBV2 with TRBJ2-4; TRBD1 might be the D (6 bases). The DNA of the CDR3 is TGTGCCAGCAGGGGCATCCTCAGGGGCATTCAGTACTTC. Residues: CASRGILRGIQYF.